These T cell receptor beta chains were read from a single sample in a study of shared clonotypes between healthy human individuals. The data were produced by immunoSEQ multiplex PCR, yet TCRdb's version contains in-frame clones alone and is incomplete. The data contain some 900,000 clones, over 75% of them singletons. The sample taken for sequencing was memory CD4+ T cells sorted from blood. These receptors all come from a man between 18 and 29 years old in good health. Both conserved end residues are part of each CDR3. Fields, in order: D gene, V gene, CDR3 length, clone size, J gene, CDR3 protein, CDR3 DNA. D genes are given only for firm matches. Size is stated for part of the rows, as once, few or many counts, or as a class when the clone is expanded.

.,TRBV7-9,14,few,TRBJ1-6,CASSSQGWGSPLHF,TGTGCCAGCAGCTCTCAGGGGTGGGGTTCACCCCTCCACTTT
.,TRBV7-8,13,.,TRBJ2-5,CASNTGLGETQYF,TGTGCCAGCAACACAGGGTTAGGAGAGACCCAGTACTTC
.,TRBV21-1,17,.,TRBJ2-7,CASSNQGIDRAGDEQYF,TGTGCCAGCAGCAACCAGGGGATCGACAGGGCCGGCGACGAGCAGTACTTC
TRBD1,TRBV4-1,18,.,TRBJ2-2,CASSQGGQGDSLTGELFF,TGCGCCAGCAGCCAAGGTGGACAGGGGGATTCCCTCACCGGGGAGCTGTTTTTT
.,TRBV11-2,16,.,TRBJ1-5,CASSPGLGVTNQPQHF,TGTGCCAGCAGCCCAGGACTGGGGGTTACAAATCAGCCCCAGCATTTT
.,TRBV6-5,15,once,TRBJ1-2,CASGTFVGATYGYTF,TGTGCCAGCGGCACCTTTGTCGGGGCGACTTATGGCTACACCTTC
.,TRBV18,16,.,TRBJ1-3,CASSPDSYTSGNTIYF,TGTGCCAGCTCACCCGATAGCTATACCTCTGGAAACACCATATATTTT
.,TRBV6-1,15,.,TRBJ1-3,CASSDGRPRTNTIYF,TGTGCCAGCAGTGACGGCAGGCCCCGTACAAACACCATATATTTT
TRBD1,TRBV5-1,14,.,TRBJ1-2,CASSSGDRQHPYTF,TGCGCCAGCAGCTCCGGGGACAGGCAGCATCCCTACACCTTC
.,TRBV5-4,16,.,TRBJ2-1,CASSQNAGSMENEQFF,TGTGCCAGCAGCCAGAACGCGGGAAGTATGGAAAATGAGCAGTTCTTC
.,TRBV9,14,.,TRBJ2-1,CASRPLATYNEQFF,TGTGCCAGCCGGCCCCTAGCGACCTACAATGAGCAGTTCTTC
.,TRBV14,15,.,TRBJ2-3,CASSQLYSSTDTQYF,TGTGCCAGCAGCCAATTGTATTCTAGCACAGATACGCAGTATTTT
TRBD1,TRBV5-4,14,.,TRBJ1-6,CASSQQGENSPLHF,TGTGCCAGCAGTCAACAGGGGGAGAATTCACCCCTCCACTTT
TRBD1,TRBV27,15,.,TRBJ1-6,CASTPLRDSGSPLHF,TGTGCCAGCACCCCCCTCCGGGACAGCGGCTCACCCCTCCACTTT
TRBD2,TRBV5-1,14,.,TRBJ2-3,CASRPSGGPDTQYF,TGCGCCAGCAGGCCTAGCGGGGGGCCGGATACGCAGTATTTT
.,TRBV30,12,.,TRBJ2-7,CAWSALSYEQYF,TGTGCCTGGAGTGCCCTCTCCTACGAGCAGTACTTC
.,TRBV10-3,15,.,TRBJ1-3,CAISADGNSGNTIYF,TGTGCCATCAGTGCGGACGGTAACTCTGGAAACACCATATATTTT
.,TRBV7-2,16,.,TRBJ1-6,CASSSLSKGVNSPLHF,TGTGCCAGCAGCTCCCTTAGTAAAGGGGTTAATTCACCCCTCCACTTT
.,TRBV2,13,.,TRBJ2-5,CASSEEVRETQYF,TGTGCCAGCAGTGAGGAGGTCCGAGAGACCCAGTACTTC
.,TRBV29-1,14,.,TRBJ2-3,CSAMPLAVTDTQYF,TGCAGCGCAATGCCCCTGGCAGTCACAGATACGCAGTATTTT
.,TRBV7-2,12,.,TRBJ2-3,CASSPGQYTQYF,TGTGCCAGCAGCCCCGGCCAATATACGCAGTATTTT
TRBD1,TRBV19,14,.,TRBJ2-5,CASGGQGAGGTQYF,TGTGCCAGTGGCGGACAGGGGGCAGGAGGGACCCAGTACTTC
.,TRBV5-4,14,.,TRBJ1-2,CASSLAKTTYGYTF,TGTGCCAGCAGCTTGGCCAAGACCACTTATGGCTACACCTTC
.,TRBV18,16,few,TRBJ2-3,CASSPRKVQGADTQYF,TGTGCCAGCTCCCCCAGGAAAGTACAGGGAGCAGATACGCAGTATTTT
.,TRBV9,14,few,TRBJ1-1,CASSAQGGNTEAFF,TGTGCCAGCAGCGCCCAGGGCGGGAACACTGAAGCTTTCTTT
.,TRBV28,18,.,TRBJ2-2,CASQYNDLNRDRRGELFF,TGTGCCAGCCAGTATAATGACCTCAACCGGGACCGTCGCGGGGAGCTGTTTTTT
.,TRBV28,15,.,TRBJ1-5,CASTSGQGFGQPQHF,TGTGCCAGCACCTCGGGGCAGGGTTTTGGTCAGCCCCAGCATTTT
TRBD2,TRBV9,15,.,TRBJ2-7,CASSVAGGSTYEQYF,TGTGCCAGCAGCGTAGCCGGCGGGAGTACCTACGAGCAGTACTTC
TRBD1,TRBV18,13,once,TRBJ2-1,CASSQGAANEQFF,TGTGCCAGCTCGCAGGGGGCTGCAAATGAGCAGTTCTTC
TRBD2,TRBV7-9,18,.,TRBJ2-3,CASSLLGLAGISTDTQYF,TGTGCCAGCAGCTTATTGGGACTAGCGGGAATTAGCACAGATACGCAGTATTTT
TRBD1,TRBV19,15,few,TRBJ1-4,CASSTGGQANEKLFF,TGTGCCAGTAGTACAGGGGGCCAGGCTAATGAAAAACTGTTTTTT
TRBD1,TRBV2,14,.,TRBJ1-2,CASRLQGWGYGYTF,TGTGCCAGCAGGTTACAGGGGTGGGGCTATGGCTACACCTTC
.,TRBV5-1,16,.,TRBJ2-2,CASSASGTVNTGELFF,TGCGCCAGCAGCGCCTCCGGGACGGTTAACACCGGGGAGCTGTTTTTT
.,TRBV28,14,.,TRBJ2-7,CASSPGGYSYEQYF,TGTGCCAGCAGTCCCGGGGGATACTCCTACGAGCAGTACTTC
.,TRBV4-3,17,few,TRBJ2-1,CASSQETTGSSYNEQFF,TGCGCCAGCAGCCAAGAGACTACTGGGAGCTCCTACAATGAGCAGTTCTTC
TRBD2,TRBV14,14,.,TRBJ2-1,CASSQVAGGNEQFF,TGTGCCAGCAGCCAAGTTGCGGGGGGGAATGAGCAGTTCTTC
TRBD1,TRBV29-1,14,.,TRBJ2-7,CSVGAGTGGSEQYF,TGCAGCGTGGGGGCCGGGACAGGGGGCTCCGAGCAGTACTTC
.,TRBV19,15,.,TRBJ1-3,CASSPGRTSGNTIYF,TGTGCCAGTAGCCCCGGACGAACCTCTGGAAACACCATATATTTT
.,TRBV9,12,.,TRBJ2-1,CASSEQHDEQFF,TGTGCCAGCAGTGAACAGCACGATGAGCAGTTCTTC
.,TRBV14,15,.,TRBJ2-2,CASSYGTPLTGELFF,TGTGCCAGCAGCTACGGGACGCCACTTACCGGGGAGCTGTTTTTT
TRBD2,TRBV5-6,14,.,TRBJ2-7,CASSLGSGSPEQYF,TGTGCCAGCAGCTTGGGTAGCGGGAGTCCCGAGCAGTACTTC
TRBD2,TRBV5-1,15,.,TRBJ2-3,CASSGGGTSTDTQYF,TGCGCCAGCAGCGGCGGGGGGACTAGCACAGATACGCAGTATTTT
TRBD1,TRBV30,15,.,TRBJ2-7,CAWSPGQGMSHEQYF,TGTGCCTGGAGCCCCGGACAGGGAATGTCCCACGAGCAGTACTTC
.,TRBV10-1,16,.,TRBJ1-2,CASSDLGLGHRDGYTF,TGCGCCAGCAGTGATCTGGGATTGGGCCACCGCGATGGCTACACCTTC
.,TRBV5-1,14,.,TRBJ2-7,CASRSSGSSYEQYF,TGCGCCAGCAGAAGTTCAGGGAGCTCCTACGAGCAGTACTTC
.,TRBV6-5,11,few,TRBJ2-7,CASGGDGEQYF,TGTGCCAGCGGAGGGGACGGGGAGCAGTACTTC
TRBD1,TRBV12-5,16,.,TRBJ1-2,CASGLDPQGWHYGYTF,TGTGCTAGTGGTTTGGACCCACAGGGGTGGCACTATGGCTACACCTTC
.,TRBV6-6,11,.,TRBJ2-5,CASSLLETQYF,TGTGCCAGCAGTTTACTTGAGACCCAGTACTTC
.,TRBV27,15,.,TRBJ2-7,CASSLKVGGNYEQYF,TGTGCCAGCAGTTTAAAGGTGGGGGGCAACTACGAGCAGTACTTC
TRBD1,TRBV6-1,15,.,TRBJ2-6,CASRTGRVGANVLTF,TGTGCCAGCCGGACAGGCCGGGTGGGGGCCAACGTCCTGACTTTC
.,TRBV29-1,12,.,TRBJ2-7,CSVGWGSYEQYF,TGCAGCGTGGGGTGGGGGTCCTACGAGCAGTACTTC